A single sample is the source of the 13 T cell receptor beta chains below, sequenced in a study of vaccination effects on CD4 cells after COVID-19. Libraries were prepared by immunoSEQ multiplex PCR; TCRdb keeps only in-frame clonotypes and omits some of them. The sample holds more than 50,000 clones; 76% are singletons and the top ten take more than 0.9%. Viral peptide pools were used in the ViraFEST assay to expand antigen-specific CD4+ T cells, and sequencing came afterward. At the end of around eleven days of culture, CD4+ T cells were isolated. The cohort was immunized with two doses of either the BNT162b2 or mRNA-1273 vaccine. The antigens for these receptors are not known. The sample consisted of CD4+ T cells from PBMCs cultured with HCoV-OC43 spike peptides, taken after COVID-19 vaccination. Specified subset: HCoV-OC43 spike overlapping peptide pool stimulation. These receptors all stem from a human donor who received a COVID-19 vaccine.

The chain combines TRBV7-2 with TRBJ1-3; D gene uncertain. Germline assignment: CDR1 SGHTA and CDR2 FQGNSA. The CDR3 extends over 16 amino acids. The V end lost 1 base, the J end lost 0 bases, and 10 bases lay between the germline ends. The CDR3 loop is CASSLERGNSGNTIYF. The CDR3 DNA sequence: TGTGCCAGCAGCTTAGAACGGGGAAACTCTGGAAACACCATATATTTT.

The count of this clone is one. The chain recombines TRBV25-1 with TRBJ1-5; D is uncertain. The CDR3 consists of 12 residues. Germline CDR1 is MGHDK and CDR2 is SYGVNS. V lost 3 bases, J lost 9 bases, and 9 bases lay in between. For the CDR3, the DNA is TGTGCCAGCAGTGACCAACTAGGGCCCCAGCATTTT. Translation: CASSDQLGPQHF.

This clone was detected only a few times. The chain is built from TRBV7-9 and TRBJ2-3; D possibly corresponds to TRBD2 (6 bases). Germline values: CDR1 SEHNR, CDR2 FQNEAQ (reference sequence). Deletions cut 6 bases from V and 1 base from J, with 17 bases between. The CDR3 contains 16 residues. CDR3 region: CASSPKGTWGTDTQYF. CDR3 nucleotide sequence: TGTGCCAGCAGTCCCAAAGGGACTTGGGGCACAGATACGCAGTATTTT.

In nucleotides, the CDR3 is TGTGCCACCAGTGACCCGCCGGGTACGCAGTATTTT. Amino acids: CATSDPPGTQYF. The chain uses TRBV24-1 and TRBJ2-3; D ambiguous. V shed 4 bases and J shed 8 bases, with 9 bases lying between them. In germline, CDR1 is KGHDR, CDR2 SFDVKD. This CDR3 has 12 amino acids.

The rearrangement uses TRBV5-1 and TRBJ2-1; D gene unclear. CDR3 length: 12 amino acids. Germline CDR1 SGHRS, CDR2 YFSETQ. V dropped 0 bases and J dropped 4 bases, with 2 bases sitting between them. CDR3 bases: TGCGCCAGCAGCTTGGCTTACAATGAGCAGTTCTTC. Translation gives CASSLAYNEQFF.

The chain is built from TRBV7-3 and TRBJ2-2; possible D gene TRBD1, 6 bases. The V and J ends lost 3 bases and 3 bases respectively, with 8 bases between them. Germline CDR1 SGHTA, CDR2 FQGTGA. This CDR3 spans 14 amino acids. The CDR3, as DNA: TGTGCCAGCAGCTTGGACAGATACACCGGGGAGCTGTTTTTT. It encodes CASSLDRYTGELFF.

The chain uses TRBV18 and TRBJ1-3; D not resolved. Trimming left V 3 bases short and J 2 bases short, with 8 bases between. The CDR3 spans 14 residues. Germline-derived CDR1 and CDR2 are KGHSH and LQKENI. The CDR3 sequence: CASSPGRTGNTIYF. The CDR3 region has the DNA TGTGCCAGCTCACCGGGAAGGACTGGAAACACCATATATTTT.

The genes are TRBV18 and TRBJ2-1, with 11 nucleotides matching TRBD2. The CDR3 has 15 amino acids. Per germline, CDR1 KGHSH and CDR2 LQKENI. The ends lost 4 bases at V and 5 bases at J; junction bases unmatched: 4. CDR3 region: CASSRGTSGNNEQFF. The DNA of the CDR3 is TGTGCCAGCTCACGAGGGACTAGCGGAAACAATGAGCAGTTCTTC.

The genes are TRBV9 and TRBJ1-6; D gene ambiguous. V lost 0 bases and J lost 9, with 4 bases in between. Germline CDR1 and CDR2: SGDLS and YYNGEE. CDR3 length: 12 residues. DNA for the CDR3: TGTGCCAGCAGCGTAGAGGCTTCACCCCTCCACTTT. Translation gives CASSVEASPLHF.

The V and J genes are TRBV19 and TRBJ1-1; a weak D match, TRBD1 (6 bases). The CDR3 runs to 17 residues. V dropped 5 bases and J dropped 7 bases, with 26 bases sitting between them. CDR1 is LNHDA, CDR2 SQIVND, per germline (reference sequence). The CDR3 sequence is CASSATPSGGRIIEAFF. CDR3 DNA: TGTGCCAGTAGTGCTACCCCGTCGGGGGGGCGAATTATTGAAGCTTTCTTT. Complete variable domain (other parts from reference TRBV19 and TRBJ1-1): DGGITQSPKYLFRKEGQNVTLSCEQNLNHDAMYWYRQDPGQGLRLIYYSQIVNDFQKGDIAEGYSVSREKKESFPLTVTSAQKNPTAFYLCASSATPSGGRIIEAFFGQGTRLTVV.

The J gene is TRBJ2-3, the V gene TRBV6-1; D call uncertain. This CDR3 is 12 amino acids long. The germline CDR1 and CDR2 sequences are MNHNS and SASEGT. The germline V and J ends were trimmed by 1 base and 8 bases, with 7 bases remaining between them. The CDR3 nucleotides are TGTGCCAGCAGTGAAGGGGTGGCTACGCAGTATTTT. This codes for CASSEGVATQYF.

Only a few counts were recorded for this clone. DNA of the CDR3: TGTGCCAGCGTTCTCGGTAGGGTTAGCACAGATACGCAGTATTTT. Its protein is CASVLGRVSTDTQYF. This chain joins TRBV7-2 and TRBJ2-3; no reliable D call. Per the germline V gene, CDR1 is SGHTA and CDR2 is FQGNSA. The CDR3 extends over 15 amino acids. The V and J ends lost 8 bases and 0 bases respectively, with 15 bases between them.

The chain links TRBV12-5 to TRBJ1-2; D call uncertain. The V end lost 6 bases, the J end lost 5 bases, and 4 bases lay between the germline ends. This CDR3 has 10 residues. From germline, CDR1 is LGHNT and CDR2 FRNRAP. CDR3 sequence (DNA): TGTGCTAGTGGAGAGTATGGCTACACCTTC. As protein: CASGEYGYTF.